This T cell receptor (beta chain) was identified during a study of monozygotic twins with inflammatory bowel disease. The authors used about 3,500 ng of total RNA per TCR library. Eight distinct reactions (per sample) were used to make the cDNA. Researchers used template switching to add UMIs featuring a 6-nucleotide sample barcode. TCRdb re-called the 5' RACE reads, yielding one record per CDR3 amino acid sequence without DNA. This table lists over 120,000 distinct CDR3 sequences. Sequenced input: blood. This sequence originates from a human donor with ulcerative colitis or Crohn's disease, or a healthy co-twin of an affected twin (not recorded which).

The CDR3 protein is CASSLSGLWNSPLHF. V usage is TRBV6-1 and J usage is TRBJ1-6; no DNA is available, so the TRBD1 call from TCRdb remains unchecked. The CDR3 is made up of 15 amino acids. CDR1 is MNHNS, CDR2 SASEGT, per germline.